The 29 T cell receptor beta chains given below trace back to one sample, sequenced in a study of T-cell reconstitution after alpha-beta-depleted transplantation in children. The library targeted TCRbeta and was prepared with unique molecular identifiers. TCRdb processed the PCR reads anew with MiXCR; each CDR3 protein has one entry. The table records hundreds of thousands of distinct CDR3 sequences, 16% of them present only once. Sequencing used PBMCs, mostly from graft donor cells, obtained 360 days after TCRalphabeta/CD19-depleted stem cell transplant. The receptors come from a male patient under 10 years old who had a stem cell transplant for acute lymphoblastic leukemia, so the T cells may come from the graft donor.

This clonotype was seen a few times. The V gene is TRBV6-1, the J gene TRBJ2-7; 7 bases line up with TRBD1. After removal of 1 base from V and 3 bases from J, the junction contained 6 bases not matched to a gene. The CDR3 totals 15 residues. Germline loops: CDR1 MNHNS, CDR2 SASEGT. The DNA for the CDR3 is TGTGCCAGCAGTGAAGGGGACAGTCGCGGCTACGAGCAGTACTTC. It translates to CASSEGDSRGYEQYF.

This clonotype came up once. CDR3 nucleotides: TGTGCCTGCAAGGCAACGGGACTAGCGGGACGGTCGGCCTCCGATACGCAGTATTTT. Amino acid sequence: CACKATGLAGRSASDTQYF. The chain carries TRBV12-3 or TRBV12-4 and TRBJ2-3; 13 nucleotides line up with TRBD2. This CDR3 is built from 19 residues. V lost 11 bases and J lost 6; bases outside the gene matches: 23.

This clonotype was recorded at least ten times. J is TRBJ2-5 and V is TRBV20-1; 7 positions match TRBD1. In germline, CDR1 is DFQATT, CDR2 SNEGSKA (reference sequence). V lost 4 bases, J lost 1 base, and 9 bases stayed unmatched. CDR3 length: 15 amino acids. CDR3 amino acids: CSATPGTDLQETQYF. CDR3 in DNA: TGCAGTGCTACTCCCGGGACAGATCTCCAAGAGACCCAGTACTTC.

This chain uses TRBV19 with TRBJ2-1; D may be TRBD1 (6 bases). Germline CDR1 is LNHDA and CDR2 is SQIVND (reference sequence). This CDR3 comprises 15 residues. V lost 6 bases and J lost 3, with 15 bases in between. The CDR3 region is CASRRRTVDYNEQFF. In DNA, the CDR3 is TGTGCCAGTAGAAGACGGACAGTCGACTACAATGAGCAGTTCTTC.

There are a few counts of this clonotype. The CDR3 reads CASSQDPPRKEGYTF. CDR3 DNA sequence: TGTGCCAGCAGCCAAGATCCTCCCCGGAAGGAGGGCTACACCTTC. The chain employs TRBV4-2 and TRBJ1-2; no reliable D call. Trimming took off 0 bases at V and 8 bases at J, with 16 bases between the two ends. Germline V gene sequence: CDR1 LGHNA, CDR2 YNFKEQ. This CDR3 comprises 15 residues.

This clonotype was observed at least ten times. The CDR3, as DNA: TGTGCCAGCAGCTTAGATTTGGGACTAGCGCATACAGATACGCAGTATTTT. It translates to CASSLDLGLAHTDTQYF. The chain links TRBV11-2 to TRBJ2-3, with 10 bases aligning to TRBD2. Germline V gene data show CDR1 as SGHAT and CDR2 as FQNNGV. V was pared by 0 bases and J by 3 bases, with 6 bases of the junction left unmatched. The CDR3 runs to 17 residues.

This chain uses TRBV4-1 with TRBJ2-3; TRBD1 is a possible D gene (5 bases). V lost 3 bases, J lost 2 bases, and 12 bases lay in between. This CDR3 spans 15 amino acids. Germline CDR1 is MGHRA and CDR2 is YSYEKL. CDR3 sequence: CASSQSQGTTDTQYF. Written as DNA, the CDR3 is TGCGCCAGCAGCCAGTCCCAGGGAACCACAGATACGCAGTATTTT.

This clonotype was seen repeatedly, ten times or more. V and J are TRBV20-1 and TRBJ2-1; D not certain. The V gene's germline CDR1 is DFQATT and CDR2 SNEGSKA (reference sequence). This CDR3 region has 14 residues. The V end was cut by 5 bases, the J end by 1 base, with 12 bases between. CDR3 sequence: CSAFRQGSYNEQFF. The DNA for the CDR3 is TGCAGTGCTTTCCGGCAAGGGTCCTACAATGAGCAGTTCTTC.

In its sample, this clonotype was seen a few times. The chain couples TRBV12-5 to TRBJ2-5; TRBD2 matches 7 bases. This CDR3 spans 16 amino acids. CDR1 and CDR2 (germline): LGHNT, FRNRAP. J was trimmed by 3 bases and V by 0 bases; bases with no gene match: 7. The CDR3, as DNA: TGTGCTAGTGGTTTGGTCGCGGGAGTTGGGGAAGAGACCCAGTACTTC. As protein: CASGLVAGVGEETQYF.

This clonotype was detected a few times. The J gene is TRBJ1-1, the V gene TRBV28, with a possible D match to TRBD1 (5 bases). CDR3 size: 14 residues. With 8 bases removed from V and 4 bases from J, the gap between germline ends came to 17 bases. The germline V gene has CDR1 MDHEN and CDR2 SYDVKM. The CDR3 DNA is TGTGCCAGCCACCCCTCAGCTGGGGCCACTGAAGCTTTCTTT. This gives the protein CASHPSAGATEAFF.

This rearrangement joins TRBV4-1 to TRBJ1-6; no clear D gene. CDR3 length: 14 residues. The ends were cut back, 5 bases at V and 4 bases at J, with 9 bases in the middle. Germline V gene lookup returns CDR1 MGHRA and CDR2 YSYEKL. CDR3 coding DNA: TGCGCCAGCAGCGGAGACGGATATAATTCACCCCTCCACTTT. Protein product: CASSGDGYNSPLHF.

This rearrangement joins TRBV12-3 or TRBV12-4 to TRBJ2-3, with 10 bases aligning to TRBD1. This CDR3 spans 12 amino acids. V was pared by 5 bases and J by 11 bases, with 4 bases of the junction left unmatched. DNA for the CDR3: TGTGCCAGCAGTCCGGGACAGGGGAAGCAGTATTTT. This sequence encodes CASSPGQGKQYF.

CDR3 residues: CASGTQGAGGGYTF. The CDR3 bases are TGTGCCAGCGGAACACAGGGGGCAGGCGGAGGCTACACCTTC. J is TRBJ1-2 and V is TRBV7-9, with TRBD1 identical over 9 bases. Germline-derived CDR1 and CDR2 are SEHNR and FQNEAQ (reference sequence). The CDR3 runs to 14 residues. V trimming: 8 bases; J trimming: 8 bases; junction bases outside the gene matches: 12.

This chain connects TRBV10-2 to TRBJ2-7; 9 nucleotides match TRBD1. Losses at the gene ends were 6 bases for V and 2 bases for J; bases not matched to a gene: 5. The germline V gene encodes CDR1 WSHSY and CDR2 SAAADI. CDR3 length: 14 amino acids. The CDR3 is CASRGQGWTYEQYF. CDR3 DNA sequence: TGCGCCAGCAGAGGACAGGGGTGGACCTACGAGCAGTACTTC.

This clonotype was seen a few times. The chain combines TRBV19 with TRBJ1-5; TRBD1 agrees at 7 bases. Germline loops: CDR1 LNHDA, CDR2 SQIVND (reference sequence). There are 13 residues in the CDR3. V lost 7 bases, J lost 6 bases, and 6 bases stayed unmatched. DNA for the CDR3: TGTGCCAGTACCTCGACAGGGTTTCAGCCCCAGCATTTT. This gives the protein CASTSTGFQPQHF.

There are a few counts of this clonotype. The rearrangement links TRBV4-2 to TRBJ2-7, with D possibly being TRBD1 (5 bases). CDR3 length equals 16 residues. The V end was cut by 0 bases, the J end by 0 bases, with 12 bases between. CDR1 and CDR2 from the germline V gene are LGHNA and YNFKEQ. This CDR3 is CASSQDPLTVSYEQYF. CDR3 in DNA: TGTGCCAGCAGCCAAGATCCCCTGACAGTCTCCTACGAGCAGTACTTC.

J is TRBJ2-3 and V is TRBV20-1; D unresolved. CDR1 and CDR2 (germline): DFQATT, SNEGSKA (reference sequence). This CDR3 contains 15 residues. Trimming pared 1 base from V and 4 bases from J, leaving 15 bases between. The CDR3 bases are TGCAGTGCTAGAGCTCGGATCGGTTACGCAGATACGCAGTATTTT. Its protein is CSARARIGYADTQYF.

The chain employs TRBV13 and TRBJ2-7; D is uncertain. CDR1 and CDR2 (germline): PRHDT, FYEKMQ (reference sequence). The length of the CDR3 is 13 residues. V lost 2 bases to trimming and J lost 11 bases, with 16 bases between them. The CDR3 nucleotides read TGTGCCAGCAGCTTATCTCCCTCGGTCAGCAAGTACTTC. Protein sequence: CASSLSPSVSKYF.

The J gene is TRBJ2-3, the V gene TRBV10-3; TRBD2 matches 13 bases. V lost 9 bases, J lost 5 bases, and 11 bases stayed unmatched. The CDR3 has 16 amino acids. Germline assignment: CDR1 ENHRY and CDR2 SYGVKD. The CDR3 reads CAINSGTSGMGDTQYF. CDR3 nucleotide sequence: TGTGCCATTAATTCCGGGACTAGCGGGATGGGAGATACGCAGTATTTT.

The chain couples TRBV20-1 to TRBJ2-3; D remains unclear. V lost 5 bases to trimming and J lost 3 bases, with 9 bases between them. CDR3 length: 12 residues. In germline, CDR1 is DFQATT, CDR2 SNEGSKA (reference sequence). For the CDR3, the DNA is TGCAGTGCTCGAAGAGCGACAGATACGCAGTATTTT. This translates into CSARRATDTQYF.

The table lists this clonotype with a few counts. The V gene is TRBV15, the J gene TRBJ1-1; D is perhaps TRBD1 (5 bases). Germline CDR1 LNHNV, CDR2 YYDKDF (reference sequence). The CDR3 consists of 13 residues. Trimming took off 4 bases at V and 5 bases at J, with 11 bases between the two ends. CDR3 nucleotide sequence: TGTGCCACCAGCACCTTGGGGGTTACTGAAGCTTTCTTT. Protein: CATSTLGVTEAFF.

The chain carries TRBV16 and TRBJ2-1; TRBD2 matches at 9 bases. After removal of 1 base from V and 7 bases from J, the junction contained 8 bases not matched to a gene. Germline CDR1 KGHSY, CDR2 FQNENV. The CDR3 runs to 16 residues. The CDR3 region is CASSQWGLAWGNEQFF. Here the CDR3 DNA reads TGTGCCAGCAGCCAATGGGGACTAGCATGGGGAAATGAGCAGTTCTTC.

This clonotype was seen a handful of times. The chain is built from TRBV6-5 and TRBJ2-1; 7 bases line up with TRBD1. The germline V gene encodes CDR1 MNHEY and CDR2 SVGAGI. The junction had 2 bases not matched to a gene; V was cut back by 2 bases and J by 10 bases. The CDR3 has 12 residues. CDR3 DNA sequence: TGTGCCAGCAGTTACCCGGGACAGGAGCAGTTCTTC. It yields the protein CASSYPGQEQFF.

To note about this clonotype: No conserved phenylalanine or tryptophan ends this CDR3, so it is likely a read error. V gene TRBV4-2 combines with J gene TRBJ1-6; D not resolved. From germline, CDR1 is LGHNA and CDR2 YNFKEQ. Between the trimmed V and J ends, which lost 0 bases and 4 bases, there was a span of 10 bases. The CDR3 totals 16 residues. The CDR3 reads CASSQEAPLYNSPLHI. CDR3 coding DNA: TGTGCCAGCAGCCAAGAGGCACCTCTGTATAATTCACCCCTCCACATT.

This clonotype was detected only a few times. The V gene is TRBV29-1, the J gene TRBJ1-2; tentative D call: TRBD1 (6 bases). The length of the CDR3 is 15 residues. Germline V lookup: CDR1 SQVTM, CDR2 ANQGSEA. V gave up 3 bases and J gave up 8 bases, with 22 bases separating them. CDR3 bases: TGCAGCGTTGAGGACCGGGACACGGAGCGCCGGGGCTACACCTTC. This sequence encodes CSVEDRDTERRGYTF.

This clonotype showed up just a few times. Written as DNA, the CDR3 is TGTGCCAGCAGCTTAGCAACCAACTACGAGCAGTACTTC. It is translated as CASSLATNYEQYF. The chain carries TRBV7-2 and TRBJ2-7; D is unclear. Germline V CDR1 and CDR2: SGHTA, FQGNSA. The CDR3 covers 13 residues. Trimming removed 0 bases at V and 3 bases at J, with 6 bases between.

There are a few counts of this clonotype. This CDR3 is CASSARLARFF. DNA for the CDR3: TGTGCCAGCAGTGCCCGACTAGCGCGCTTCTTC. The chain carries TRBV6-1 and TRBJ2-1, with TRBD2 identical over 8 bases. The CDR3 totals 11 residues. V trimming: 4 bases; J trimming: 16 bases; junction bases outside the gene matches: 6. Germline assignment: CDR1 MNHNS and CDR2 SASEGT.

This clonotype has a count of ten or more. This sequence joins TRBV9 and TRBJ2-5; 8 nucleotides match TRBD2. Germline CDR1 reads SGDLS; CDR2 reads YYNGEE. Losses at the gene ends were 2 bases for V and 4 bases for J; bases not matched to a gene: 10. This CDR3 contains 16 residues. CDR3 DNA: TGTGCCAGCAGCGTTAAGGAGCGGGAGTACGTAGAGACCCAGTACTTC. Translating it yields CASSVKEREYVETQYF.

V gene TRBV7-9 combines with J gene TRBJ2-1; 7 bases map to TRBD2. J was trimmed by 9 bases and V by 4 bases; bases with no gene match: 3. CDR1 and CDR2 from the germline V gene are SEHNR and FQNEAQ (reference sequence). The CDR3 is 12 amino acids. The CDR3 nucleotides are TGTGCCAGCAGCTCGCTAGCGGTTGAGCAGTTCTTC. This gives the protein CASSSLAVEQFF.